Shown below are 14 T cell receptor beta chains from a single sample sequenced in a study of shared clonotypes between healthy human individuals. Method: immunoSEQ multiplex PCR; TCRdb's copy keeps in-frame clones and lacks some. The data show some 2,400,000 clones, with roughly 95% seen just once and roughly 0.13% held by the top ten. Sequenced material: naive CD4+ T cells sorted from blood. As for subset: CD45RA+ positively selected. All receptors come from a man between 18 and 29 years old in good health.

This rearrangement joins TRBV5-4 to TRBJ1-6; D is uncertain. The CDR3 totals 18 residues. V was pared by 0 bases and J by 0 bases, with 13 bases between. Germline V gives CDR1 SGHNT, CDR2 YYREEE (reference sequence). The CDR3 region has the DNA TGTGCCAGCAGCTTGGCAGGCAGCGCGAGCTCCTATAATTCACCCCTCCACTTT. Translating gives CASSLAGSASSYNSPLHF.

The V gene is TRBV2, the J gene TRBJ1-3; tentative D call: TRBD1 (5 bases). The CDR3 runs 15 residues. V shed 6 bases and J shed 0 bases, with 12 bases lying between them. The germline V gene has CDR1 SNHLY and CDR2 FYNNEI. The CDR3 is CASRADSSSGNTIYF. CDR3 nucleotide sequence: TGTGCCAGCAGGGCAGACAGTTCCTCTGGAAACACCATATATTTT.

The V gene is TRBV14, the J gene TRBJ2-7, with 7 bases lining up with TRBD1. V was pared by 2 bases and J by 3 bases, with 10 bases of the junction left unmatched. The CDR3 has 16 amino acids. Germline V gene sequence: CDR1 SGHDN, CDR2 FVKESK. For the CDR3, the DNA is TGTGCCAGCAGCCAAATAGGGACAGTACCCATCTACGAGCAGTACTTC. This translates into CASSQIGTVPIYEQYF.

A note on this clone: This sample also contains other DNA sequences that code for the same CDR3. The chain employs TRBV7-2 and TRBJ2-7; 10 nucleotides align to TRBD2. J lost 1 base, V lost 4 bases, and 1 base had no gene match. The germline gives CDR1 SGHTA, CDR2 FQGNSA. CDR3 length: 14 residues. The CDR3 DNA reads as TGTGCCAGCAGCTCACTAGCGGGGTCCTACGAGCAGTACTTC. This encodes CASSSLAGSYEQYF.

V gene TRBV2 combines with J gene TRBJ2-7, with a possible D match to TRBD1 (6 bases). Germline lookup yields CDR1 SNHLY and CDR2 FYNNEI. The germline V and J ends were trimmed by 4 bases and 1 base, with 20 bases remaining between them. The CDR3 length is 17 residues. The CDR3 is CASSARRSGVQSYEQYF. The CDR3 coding sequence is TGTGCCAGCAGTGCCAGAAGGTCAGGGGTACAGTCCTACGAGCAGTACTTC.

This clone was counted once. Other DNA sequences within the sample encode an identical CDR3. J is TRBJ2-5 and V is TRBV4-2; 14 nucleotides match TRBD2. Germline CDR1 LGHNA, CDR2 YNFKEQ. V gave up 1 base and J gave up 5 bases; unmatched junction bases: 3. CDR3 length: 16 amino acids. The CDR3 DNA follows: TGTGCCAGCAGCCAAGGACTAGCGGGGGGGCAGGAGACCCAGTACTTC. Translation: CASSQGLAGGQETQYF.

In regard to this clone: Other nucleotide sequences from this sample produce the same CDR3. CDR3 bases: TGTGCCAGCAGCTTAGCAACAGGGGGGACCTACGAGCAGTACTTC. Protein sequence: CASSLATGGTYEQYF. The rearrangement uses TRBV7-2 and TRBJ2-7; 8 bases agree with TRBD1. V trimming: 0 bases; J trimming: 2 bases; junction bases outside the gene matches: 3. This CDR3 region has 15 residues. Per the germline V gene, CDR1 is SGHTA and CDR2 is FQGNSA.

This chain connects TRBV5-1 to TRBJ1-2; unclear D gene. Germline V gene data show CDR1 as SGHRS and CDR2 as YFSETQ. The CDR3 contains 14 residues. V shed 4 bases and J shed 2 bases, with 12 bases lying between them. In DNA, the CDR3 is TGCGCCAGCAGCCCTCCGGGAGTCAACTATGGCTACACCTTC. This codes for CASSPPGVNYGYTF.

J is TRBJ2-1 and V is TRBV28; no reliable D call. V was pared by 3 bases and J by 3 bases, with 12 bases between. The germline gives CDR1 MDHEN, CDR2 SYDVKM. The CDR3 is 15 residues long. CDR3 nucleotide sequence: TGTGCCAGCAGTTTGCGCCAGGCATACTACAATGAGCAGTTCTTC. Translation gives CASSLRQAYYNEQFF.

The chain recombines TRBV7-9 with TRBJ2-5; maybe TRBD2 (6 bases). The germline V gene has CDR1 SEHNR and CDR2 FQNEAQ (reference sequence). Trimming stripped 0 bases from V and 4 bases from J, with 9 bases between. The CDR3 length is 14 residues. The CDR3 DNA sequence: TGTGCCAGCAGCTTAGCGGGGACTTCAGAGACCCAGTACTTC. This codes for CASSLAGTSETQYF.

The chain uses TRBV10-3 and TRBJ2-1, with 10 bases identical to TRBD1. The ends lost 2 bases at V and 5 bases at J; junction bases unmatched: 6. The CDR3 is 16 amino acids. From germline, CDR1 is ENHRY and CDR2 SYGVKD. CDR3 amino acids: CAISENGQGVNNEQFF. DNA for the CDR3: TGTGCCATCAGTGAGAACGGACAGGGGGTGAACAATGAGCAGTTCTTC.

This rearrangement joins TRBV6-1 to TRBJ1-1; D is perhaps TRBD1 (5 bases). Germline lookup yields CDR1 MNHNS and CDR2 SASEGT. The CDR3 consists of 14 residues. V lost 8 bases, J lost 0 bases, and 13 bases lay in between. The CDR3 reads CASLARGMNTEAFF. The CDR3 DNA follows: TGTGCCAGCCTTGCAAGGGGCATGAACACTGAAGCTTTCTTT.

The V gene is TRBV5-1, the J gene TRBJ2-5; a weak D match, TRBD1 (5 bases). Trimming removed 5 bases from V and 4 bases from J, with 15 bases in between. The germline gives CDR1 SGHRS, CDR2 YFSETQ. This CDR3 contains 14 residues. The CDR3 spells CASRPGYQGETQYF. The CDR3 DNA is TGCGCCAGCAGGCCAGGGTACCAGGGAGAGACCCAGTACTTC.

The chain uses TRBV7-9 and TRBJ2-3; D may be TRBD1 or TRBD2 (5 bases each). Germline V CDR1 and CDR2: SEHNR, FQNEAQ (reference sequence). This CDR3 region has 15 residues. Trimming shortened V by 1 base and J by 4 bases, and 12 bases separated the two germline ends. The CDR3 is CASSLEGTRADTQYF. The CDR3 region has the DNA TGTGCCAGCAGCTTAGAGGGGACGCGAGCAGATACGCAGTATTTT.